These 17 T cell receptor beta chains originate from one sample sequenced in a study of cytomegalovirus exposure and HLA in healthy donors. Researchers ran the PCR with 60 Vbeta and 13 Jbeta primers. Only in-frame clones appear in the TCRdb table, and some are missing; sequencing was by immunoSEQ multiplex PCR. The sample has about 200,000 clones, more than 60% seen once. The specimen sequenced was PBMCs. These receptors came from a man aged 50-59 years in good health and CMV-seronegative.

CDR3 sequence reads: CASSAGASGSQETQYF. CDR3 DNA sequence: TGTGCCAGCAGCGCGGGGGCCAGCGGGAGTCAAGAGACCCAGTACTTC. The genes are TRBV7-8 and TRBJ2-5; 8 bases line up with TRBD2. Germline CDR1 and CDR2: SGHVS and FQNEAQ. This CDR3 is built from 16 residues. V dropped 5 bases and J dropped 2; count of bases not matched to a gene: 10.

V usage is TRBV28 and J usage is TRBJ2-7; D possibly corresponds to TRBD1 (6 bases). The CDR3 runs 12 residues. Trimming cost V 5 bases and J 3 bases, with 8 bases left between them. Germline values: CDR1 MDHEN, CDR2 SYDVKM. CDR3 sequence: CASSGQLYEQYF. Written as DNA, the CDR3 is TGTGCCAGCAGTGGACAGCTCTACGAGCAGTACTTC.

For the CDR3, the DNA is TGCGCCAGCTCGGGACTAGCGGGCGGGGGGTTGGATACGCAGTATTTT. Translated: CASSGLAGGGLDTQYF. The V gene is TRBV10-2, the J gene TRBJ2-3; 12 bases align to TRBD2. CDR1 and CDR2 from the germline V gene are WSHSY and SAAADI. J lost 6 bases, V lost 8 bases, and 12 bases had no gene match. CDR3 length: 16 amino acids.

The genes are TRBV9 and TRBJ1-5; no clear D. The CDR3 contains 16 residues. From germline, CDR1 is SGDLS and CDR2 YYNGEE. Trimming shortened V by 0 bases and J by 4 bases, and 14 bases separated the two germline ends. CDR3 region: CASSVANLRINQPQHF. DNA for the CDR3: TGTGCCAGCAGCGTAGCGAATTTGAGGATAAATCAGCCCCAGCATTTT.

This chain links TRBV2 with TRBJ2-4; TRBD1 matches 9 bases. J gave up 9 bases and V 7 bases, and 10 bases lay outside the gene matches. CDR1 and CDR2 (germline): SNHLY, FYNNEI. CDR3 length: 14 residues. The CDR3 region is CASIAKDRGGIQYF. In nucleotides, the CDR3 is TGTGCCAGCATAGCCAAGGACAGGGGCGGCATTCAGTACTTC. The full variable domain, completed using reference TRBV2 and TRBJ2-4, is EPEVTQTPSHQVTQMGQEVILRCVPISNHLYFYWYRQILGQKVEFLVSFYNNEISEKSEIFDDQFSVERPDGSNFTLKIRSTKLEDSAMYFCASIAKDRGGIQYFGAGTRLSVL.

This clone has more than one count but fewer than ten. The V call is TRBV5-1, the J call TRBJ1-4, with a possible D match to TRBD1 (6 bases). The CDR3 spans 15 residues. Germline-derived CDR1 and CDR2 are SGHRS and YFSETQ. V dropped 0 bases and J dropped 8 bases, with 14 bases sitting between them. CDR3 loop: CASSLVAGAGEKLFF. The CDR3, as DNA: TGCGCCAGCAGCTTGGTTGCGGGGGCTGGCGAAAAACTGTTTTTT.

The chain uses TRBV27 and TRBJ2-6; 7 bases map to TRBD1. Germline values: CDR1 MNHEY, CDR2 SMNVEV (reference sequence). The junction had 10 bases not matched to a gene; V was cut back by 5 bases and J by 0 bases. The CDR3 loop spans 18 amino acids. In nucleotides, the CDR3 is TGTGCCAGCAGTCCTCATCGGGACAGAAGCTCTGGGGCCAACGTCCTGACTTTC. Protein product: CASSPHRDRSSGANVLTF.

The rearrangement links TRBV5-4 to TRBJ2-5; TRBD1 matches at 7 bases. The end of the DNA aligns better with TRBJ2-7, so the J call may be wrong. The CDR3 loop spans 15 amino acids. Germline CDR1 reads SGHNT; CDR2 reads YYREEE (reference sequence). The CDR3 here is CASSSRTGFSYEQYF. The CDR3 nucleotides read TGTGCCAGCAGCTCAAGGACAGGTTTCTCCTACGAGCAGTACTTC.

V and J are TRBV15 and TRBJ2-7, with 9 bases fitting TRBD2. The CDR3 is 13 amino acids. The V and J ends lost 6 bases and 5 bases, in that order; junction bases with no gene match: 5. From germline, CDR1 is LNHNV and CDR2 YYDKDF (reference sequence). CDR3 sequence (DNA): TGTGCCACCAGACCTAGCGGGGCCGACGAGCAGTACTTC. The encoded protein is CATRPSGADEQYF. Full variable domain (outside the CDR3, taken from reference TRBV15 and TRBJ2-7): DAMVIQNPRYQVTQFGKPVTLSCSQTLNHNVMYWYQQKSSQAPKLLFHYYDKDFNNEADTPDNFQSRRPNTSFCFLDIRSPGLGDTAMYLCATRPSGADEQYFGPGTRLTVT.

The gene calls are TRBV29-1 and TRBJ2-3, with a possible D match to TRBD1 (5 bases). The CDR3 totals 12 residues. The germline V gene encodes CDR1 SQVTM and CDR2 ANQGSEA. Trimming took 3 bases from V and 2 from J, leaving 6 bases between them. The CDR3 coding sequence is TGCAGCGTTGAGACAGACACAGATACGCAGTATTTT. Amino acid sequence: CSVETDTDTQYF.

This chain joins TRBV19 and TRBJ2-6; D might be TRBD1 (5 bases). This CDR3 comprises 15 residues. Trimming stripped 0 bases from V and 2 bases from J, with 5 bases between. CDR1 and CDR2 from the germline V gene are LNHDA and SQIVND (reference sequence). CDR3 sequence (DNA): TGTGCCAGTAGTATAGAGGGGCCTGGGGCCAACGTCCTGACTTTC. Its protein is CASSIEGPGANVLTF. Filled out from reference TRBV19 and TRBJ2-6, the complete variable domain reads DGGITQSPKYLFRKEGQNVTLSCEQNLNHDAMYWYRQDPGQGLRLIYYSQIVNDFQKGDIAEGYSVSREKKESFPLTVTSAQKNPTAFYLCASSIEGPGANVLTFGAGSRLTVL.

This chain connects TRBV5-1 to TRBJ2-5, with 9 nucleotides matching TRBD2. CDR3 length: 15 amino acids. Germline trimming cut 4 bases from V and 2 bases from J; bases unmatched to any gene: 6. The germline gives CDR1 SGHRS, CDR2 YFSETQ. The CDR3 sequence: CASSRTLAGQETQYF. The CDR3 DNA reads TGCGCCAGCAGCAGGACGCTAGCGGGACAAGAGACCCAGTACTTC.

The CDR3 region is CASSYRAGREQYF. Written as DNA, the CDR3 is TGTGCCAGCAGTTATAGAGCGGGTCGGGAGCAGTACTTC. The chain combines TRBV27 with TRBJ2-7, with D tentatively TRBD2 (6 bases). Germline assignment: CDR1 MNHEY and CDR2 SMNVEV (reference sequence). The germline V and J ends were trimmed by 4 bases and 7 bases, with 14 bases remaining between them. This CDR3 region has 13 residues.

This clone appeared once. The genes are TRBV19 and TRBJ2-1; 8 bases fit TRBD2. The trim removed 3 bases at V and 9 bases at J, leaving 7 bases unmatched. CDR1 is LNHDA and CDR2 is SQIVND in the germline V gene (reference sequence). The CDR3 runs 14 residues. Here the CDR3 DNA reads TGTGCCAGTAGTATGATGGGACTAGGGGTTGAGCAGTTCTTC. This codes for CASSMMGLGVEQFF.

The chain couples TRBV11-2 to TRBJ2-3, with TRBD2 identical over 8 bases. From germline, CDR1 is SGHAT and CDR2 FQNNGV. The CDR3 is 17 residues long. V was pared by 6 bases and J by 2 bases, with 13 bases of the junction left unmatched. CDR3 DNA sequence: TGTGCCAGCAGACCACCCCGGACTAGCTTCGCCACAGATACGCAGTATTTT. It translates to CASRPPRTSFATDTQYF.

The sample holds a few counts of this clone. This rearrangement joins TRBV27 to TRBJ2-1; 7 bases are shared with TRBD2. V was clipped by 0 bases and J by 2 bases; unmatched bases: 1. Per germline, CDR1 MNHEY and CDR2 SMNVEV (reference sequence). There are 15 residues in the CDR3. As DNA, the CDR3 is TGTGCCAGCAGTTTATCCGGGGGGACCTACAATGAGCAGTTCTTC. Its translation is CASSLSGGTYNEQFF.

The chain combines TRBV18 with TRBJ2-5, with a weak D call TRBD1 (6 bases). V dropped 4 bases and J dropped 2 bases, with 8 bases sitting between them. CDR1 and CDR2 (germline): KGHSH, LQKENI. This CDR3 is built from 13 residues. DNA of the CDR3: TGTGCCAGCTCACGGGACAATCAAGAGACCCAGTACTTC. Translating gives CASSRDNQETQYF.